The 23 T cell receptor beta chains below come from one sample, sequenced in a study of identical twins. Each CDR3 protein is one row after TCRdb ran MiXCR on the 5' RACE reads. Here the sample spans just over 450,000 distinct CDR3 sequences, approximately 15% being singletons. This sample was also put to use in a study of yellow fever vaccine responses in identical twins.

Input material: CD4+ T cells sorted from blood. The receptor set was obtained from a woman younger than 35 in good health.

Regarding this clonotype: This clone may be a read error of a much larger clone one base away. The J gene is TRBJ2-1, the V gene TRBV6-5, with 10 positions matching TRBD2. Trimming removed 4 bases from V and 6 bases from J; junction bases left unmatched: 3. The CDR3 length is 14 residues. Per germline, CDR1 MNHEY and CDR2 SVGAGI. The CDR3 sequence is CASSSSGRGNEQFF. The CDR3 coding sequence is TGTGCCAGCAGTTCTAGCGGGAGAGGCAATGAGCAGTTCTTC.

The chain carries TRBV10-3 and TRBJ2-5, with D tentatively TRBD2 (5 bases). With 2 bases removed from V and 1 base from J, the gap between germline ends came to 14 bases. CDR1 is ENHRY, CDR2 SYGVKD, per germline. This CDR3 is built from 16 residues. The chain's CDR3 is CAISEDPAGSQETQYF. CDR3 nucleotides: TGTGCCATCAGTGAGGATCCCGCGGGCAGCCAAGAGACCCAGTACTTC.

This clonotype was seen only a few times. This rearrangement joins TRBV5-1 to TRBJ1-5; D gene ambiguous. The CDR3 loop spans 15 amino acids. The germline gives CDR1 SGHRS, CDR2 YFSETQ. Trimming took 0 bases from V and 7 from J, leaving 14 bases between them. Here the CDR3 DNA reads TGCGCCAGCAGCTTGGTGGCAGATTCAGGACAGCCCCAGCATTTT. It codes for CASSLVADSGQPQHF. Combining the CDR3 with reference TRBV5-1 and TRBJ1-5 gives the whole variable domain KAGVTQTPRYLIKTRGQQVTLSCSPISGHRSVSWYQQTPGQGLQFLFEYFSETQRNKGNFPGRFSGRQFSNSRSEMNVSTLELGDSALYLCASSLVADSGQPQHFGDGTRLSIL.

In its sample, this clonotype was seen a few times. V gene TRBV6-7 combines with J gene TRBJ2-2; no firm D call. TRBV6-7 falls under the ORF class, with uncertain function. The CDR3 is 11 residues long. V lost 7 bases to trimming and J lost 6 bases, with 6 bases between them. The CDR3 is CASTPSGELFF. CDR3 nucleotides: TGTGCCAGCACCCCCTCCGGGGAGCTGTTTTTT.

The chain uses TRBV20-1 and TRBJ2-5; maybe TRBD2 (6 bases). This CDR3 is 11 amino acids long. Germline-derived CDR1 and CDR2 are DFQATT and SNEGSKA (reference sequence). Trimming stripped 0 bases from V and 13 bases from J, with 12 bases between. The CDR3 nucleotides read TGCAGTGCTAGAGAACCGGGACTCATGTACTTC. Translated: CSAREPGLMYF.

This chain's CDR3 is CTSSRVTGGCSYNEQFF. The CDR3 coding sequence is TGCACCAGCAGCCGAGTTACCGGGGGATGCTCCTACAATGAGCAGTTCTTC. The chain links TRBV1 to TRBJ2-1; no DNA check was done on the table's D call, TRBD1. TRBV1 is deemed a pseudogene. The CDR3 spans 17 residues.

The sample holds a few counts of this clonotype. The rearrangement joins TRBV19 to TRBJ2-2; the D is unclear. Per germline, CDR1 LNHDA and CDR2 SQIVND (reference sequence). V lost 8 bases and J lost 5, with 15 bases in between. The CDR3 contains 14 residues. CDR3 in DNA: TGTGCCAGTGCCTCACTGCAGGAGACCGGGGAGCTGTTTTTT. Translated, it gives CASASLQETGELFF.

This clonotype was seen a handful of times. V gene TRBV29-1 combines with J gene TRBJ1-2, with D perhaps TRBD1 (5 bases). Germline values: CDR1 SQVTM, CDR2 ANQGSEA. Trimming left V 1 base short and J 6 bases short, with 12 bases between. CDR3 length equals 13 residues. This CDR3 is CSVEVWGGDGYTF. The CDR3, as DNA: TGCAGCGTTGAAGTGTGGGGAGGGGATGGCTACACCTTC.

The rearrangement uses TRBV3-1 and TRBJ2-3; either TRBD1 or TRBD2 may supply D (5 bases each). The germline CDR1 and CDR2 sequences are LGHDT and YNNKEL (reference sequence). Trimming left V 5 bases short and J 14 bases short, with 17 bases between. This CDR3 comprises 12 residues. In DNA form, the CDR3 reads TGTGCCAGCAGCAGGCAAGGGGAGCATCGGTATTTT. The encoded protein is CASSRQGEHRYF.

This chain uses TRBV7-6 with TRBJ2-5; D not resolved. V was cut by 1 base and J by 6 bases, with 9 bases left in between. Per the germline V gene, CDR1 is SGHVS and CDR2 is FNYEAQ. This CDR3 spans 13 amino acids. CDR3 in amino acids: CASSLDKWKTQYF. The CDR3 DNA follows: TGTGCCAGCAGCTTAGATAAGTGGAAGACCCAGTACTTC. The full variable domain, with the rest looked up from reference TRBV7-6 and TRBJ2-5, is GAGVSQSPRYKVTKRGQDVALRCDPISGHVSLYWYRQALGQGPEFLTYFNYEAQQDKSGLPNDRFSAERPEGSISTLTIQRTEQRDSAMYRCASSLDKWKTQYFGPGTRLLVL.

V usage is TRBV24-1 and J usage is TRBJ1-2; D is ambiguous. CDR3 length equals 12 residues. Germline V gene sequence: CDR1 KGHDR, CDR2 SFDVKD. Trimming took off 4 bases at V and 7 bases at J, with 9 bases between the two ends. CDR3 nucleotide sequence: TGTGCCACCAGTGAAGGAGTCGGTGGCTACACCTTC. Translation: CATSEGVGGYTF.

V usage is TRBV27 and J usage is TRBJ2-5, with 11 bases aligning to TRBD2. V was pared by 9 bases and J by 2 bases, with 8 bases of the junction left unmatched. This CDR3 has 15 amino acids. Germline CDR1 and CDR2: MNHEY and SMNVEV (reference sequence). The CDR3 protein is CASRYSGREQETQYF. CDR3 nucleotides: TGTGCCAGTAGATATAGCGGGAGGGAACAAGAGACCCAGTACTTC.

The V and J genes are TRBV2 and TRBJ2-3; D may match TRBD1 or TRBD2 (7 bases each). The CDR3 totals 15 residues. Deletions cut 11 bases from V and 1 base from J, with 19 bases between. The germline gives CDR1 SNHLY, CDR2 FYNNEI. The chain's CDR3 is CAGAPQGGGTDTQYF. CDR3 nucleotides: TGTGCCGGCGCCCCCCAGGGGGGGGGCACAGATACGCAGTATTTT.

This clonotype was observed a few times. The chain combines TRBV7-2 with TRBJ2-2; D perhaps matches TRBD1 (6 bases). Germline CDR1 SGHTA, CDR2 FQGNSA. V was cut by 0 bases and J by 6 bases, with 8 bases left in between. The CDR3 is 14 residues long. The DNA for the CDR3 is TGTGCCAGCAGCTTAGCACAGGGCGCCGGGGAGCTGTTTTTT. It translates to CASSLAQGAGELFF.

This clonotype occurred a few times. This chain joins TRBV5-1 and TRBJ2-2; D perhaps matches TRBD2 (6 bases). This CDR3 is 13 amino acids long. Germline CDR1 is SGHRS and CDR2 is YFSETQ. V lost 4 bases to trimming and J lost 6 bases, with 10 bases between them. CDR3 coding DNA: TGCGCCAGCAGCCCCCCGGGGGCCGGGGAGCTGTTTTTT. Protein sequence: CASSPPGAGELFF.

The chain links TRBV6-1 to TRBJ2-3; 8 bases line up with TRBD1. The germline gives CDR1 MNHNS, CDR2 SASEGT. This CDR3 has 15 residues. V lost 7 bases and J lost 4; bases outside the gene matches: 10. CDR3 sequence reads: CASTQGAPTPDTQYF. Here the CDR3 DNA reads TGTGCCAGCACCCAGGGGGCGCCGACCCCAGATACGCAGTATTTT.

This clonotype was counted only a few times. The V and J genes are TRBV5-1 and TRBJ2-7; 7 bases are a match to TRBD2. CDR3 length: 15 residues. With V trimmed by 0 bases and J by 5 bases, 8 bases remained unmatched. Germline CDR1 SGHRS, CDR2 YFSETQ. The CDR3 loop reads CASSLAGAGAHEQYF. The CDR3 DNA sequence: TGCGCCAGCAGCTTGGCCGGTGCGGGAGCCCACGAGCAGTACTTC.

Many counts were recorded for this clonotype. This chain joins TRBV7-9 and TRBJ2-5; 10 bases agree with TRBD2. This CDR3 region has 17 residues. The germline V gene encodes CDR1 SEHNR and CDR2 FQNEAQ (reference sequence). The junction had 9 bases not matched to a gene; V was cut back by 5 bases and J by 0 bases. CDR3 residues: CASSPRTSGYHQETQYF. CDR3 in DNA: TGTGCCAGCAGCCCCCGGACTAGCGGTTATCACCAAGAGACCCAGTACTTC.

The CDR3 coding sequence is TGCAGCGCGATATGGACAGGAGAAGCTTTCTTT. It specifies CSAIWTGEAFF. The V gene is TRBV29-1, the J gene TRBJ1-1; 7 bases agree with TRBD1. V was clipped by 7 bases and J by 8 bases; unmatched bases: 7. Germline assignment: CDR1 SQVTM and CDR2 ANQGSEA. The CDR3 totals 11 residues. Based on the CDR3 plus reference TRBV29-1 and TRBJ1-1, the full variable domain is SAVISQKPSRDICQRGTSLTIQCQVDSQVTMMFWYRQQPGQSLTLIATANQGSEATYESGFVIDKFPISRPNLTFSTLTVSNMSPEDSSIYLCSAIWTGEAFFGQGTRLTVV.

This clonotype has only a few counts. This CDR3 reads CSAGGGGQNGETQYF. The CDR3 nucleotides are TGCAGTGCTGGGGGCGGGGGGCAGAACGGCGAGACCCAGTACTTC. This sequence joins TRBV20-1 and TRBJ2-5, with 8 bases lining up with TRBD2. The CDR3 has 15 amino acids. CDR1 DFQATT and CDR2 SNEGSKA come from the germline V gene (reference sequence). Unmatched junction bases numbered 13, after V lost 5 bases and J lost 5 bases.

This clonotype was picked up a small number of times. V and J are TRBV3-1 and TRBJ2-5; the D call may be TRBD1 or TRBD2 (5 bases each). V shed 0 bases and J shed 3 bases, with 17 bases lying between them. This CDR3 comprises 17 residues. Looked up from germline, CDR1 is LGHDT and CDR2 is YNNKEL (reference sequence). Written as DNA, the CDR3 is TGTGCCAGCAGCCAAGACGGGACCGCTTTACTTAAAGAGACCCAGTACTTC. Translating gives CASSQDGTALLKETQYF.

The CDR3 region has the DNA TGTGCCACCCCGGCCCCGAAACACAGGGGCCGGTCCAATGAGCAGTTCTTC. Translation: CATPAPKHRGRSNEQFF. The chain employs TRBV6-4 and TRBJ2-1, with 7 bases aligning to TRBD1. The CDR3 covers 17 residues. Germline CDR1 and CDR2: MRHNA and SNTAGT. V gave up 10 bases and J gave up 6 bases; unmatched junction bases: 21.

This sequence joins TRBV30 and TRBJ2-5; no clear D. The germline CDR1 and CDR2 sequences are GTSNPN and SVGIG (reference sequence). Trimming removed 4 bases at V and 5 bases at J, with 11 bases between. The CDR3 is made up of 12 amino acids. The CDR3 DNA follows: TGTGCCTGGAAGGCCTCGTGGGAGACCCAGTACTTC. Protein: CAWKASWETQYF.